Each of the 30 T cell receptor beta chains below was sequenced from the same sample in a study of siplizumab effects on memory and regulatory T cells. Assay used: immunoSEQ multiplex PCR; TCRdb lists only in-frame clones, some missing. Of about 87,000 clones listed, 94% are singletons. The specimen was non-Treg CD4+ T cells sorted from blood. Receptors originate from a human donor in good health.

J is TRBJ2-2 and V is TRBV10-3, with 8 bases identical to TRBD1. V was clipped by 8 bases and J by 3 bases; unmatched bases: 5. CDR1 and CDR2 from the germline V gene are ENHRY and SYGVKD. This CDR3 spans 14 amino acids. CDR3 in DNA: TGTGCCATCGACAGGGGAACGGACACCGGGGAGCTGTTTTTT. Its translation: CAIDRGTDTGELFF.

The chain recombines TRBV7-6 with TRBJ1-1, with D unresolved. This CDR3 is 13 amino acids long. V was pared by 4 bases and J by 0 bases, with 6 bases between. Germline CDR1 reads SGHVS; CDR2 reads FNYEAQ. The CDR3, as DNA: TGTGCCAGCAGCTCAACTGTGAACACTGAAGCTTTCTTT. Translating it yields CASSSTVNTEAFF.

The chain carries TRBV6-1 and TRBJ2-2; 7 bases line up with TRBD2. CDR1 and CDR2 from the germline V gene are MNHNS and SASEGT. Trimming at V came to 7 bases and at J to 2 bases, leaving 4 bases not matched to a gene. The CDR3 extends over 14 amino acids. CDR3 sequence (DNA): TGTGCCAGCAAGCCTAGCGGAAACACCGGGGAGCTGTTTTTT. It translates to CASKPSGNTGELFF.

CDR3 sequence (DNA): TGTGCCAGCAGCTTTAGGCTCGGAGGGGTGGAGACCCAGTACTTC. This codes for CASSFRLGGVETQYF. This chain joins TRBV7-9 and TRBJ2-5; D perhaps matches TRBD2 (6 bases). The V end lost 3 bases, the J end lost 5 bases, and 16 bases lay between the germline ends. The CDR3 sequence is 15 residues long. The germline CDR1 and CDR2 sequences are SEHNR and FQNEAQ (reference sequence).

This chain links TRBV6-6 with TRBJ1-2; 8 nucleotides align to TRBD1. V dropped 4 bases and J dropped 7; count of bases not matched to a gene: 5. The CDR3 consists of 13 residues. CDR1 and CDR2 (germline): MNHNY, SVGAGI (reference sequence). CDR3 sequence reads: CASSSDRAAGYTF. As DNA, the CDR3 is TGTGCCAGCAGTTCGGACAGGGCCGCTGGCTACACCTTC.

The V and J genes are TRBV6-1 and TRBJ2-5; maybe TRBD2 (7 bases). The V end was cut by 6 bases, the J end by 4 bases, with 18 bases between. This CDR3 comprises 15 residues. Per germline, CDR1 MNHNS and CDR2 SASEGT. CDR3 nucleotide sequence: TGTGCCAGCAGCCCCGTGGGGGGGGCGGTAGAGACCCAGTACTTC. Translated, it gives CASSPVGGAVETQYF.

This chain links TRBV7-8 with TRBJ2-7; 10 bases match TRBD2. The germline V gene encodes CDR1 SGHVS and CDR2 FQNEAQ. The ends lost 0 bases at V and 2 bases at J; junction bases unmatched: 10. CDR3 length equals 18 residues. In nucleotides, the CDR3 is TGTGCCAGCAGCTTAGCGAGAGCTAGCGGGGGAGAGACCTACGAGCAGTACTTC. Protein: CASSLARASGGETYEQYF.

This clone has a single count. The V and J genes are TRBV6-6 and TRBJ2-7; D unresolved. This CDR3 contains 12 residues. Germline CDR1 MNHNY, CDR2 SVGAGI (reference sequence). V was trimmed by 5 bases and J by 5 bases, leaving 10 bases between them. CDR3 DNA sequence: TGTGCCAGCAGTGACCTCGCGAACGAGCAGTACTTC. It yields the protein CASSDLANEQYF.

The CDR3 reads CASSSYQGENTEAFF. Written as DNA, the CDR3 is TGTGCCAGCAGCTCATACCAAGGGGAGAACACTGAAGCTTTCTTT. The V gene is TRBV11-2, the J gene TRBJ1-1; perhaps TRBD1 as D (5 bases). Germline CDR1 and CDR2: SGHAT and FQNNGV. This CDR3 has 15 amino acids. The germline V and J ends were trimmed by 4 bases and 1 base, with 13 bases remaining between them.

This chain's CDR3 is CASSATSGRETQYF. The CDR3 coding sequence is TGTGCCAGCTCAGCGACTAGCGGGAGGGAGACCCAGTACTTC. The rearrangement uses TRBV18 and TRBJ2-5, with 13 positions matching TRBD2. Per the germline V gene, CDR1 is KGHSH and CDR2 is LQKENI. The CDR3 totals 14 residues. Unmatched junction bases numbered 2, after V lost 5 bases and J lost 5 bases. The whole variable domain, remainder taken from reference TRBV18 and TRBJ2-5, is NAGVMQNPRHLVRRRGQEARLRCSPMKGHSHVYWYRQLPEEGLKFMVYLQKENIIDESGMPKERFSAEFPKEGPSILRIQQVVRGDSAAYFCASSATSGRETQYFGPGTRLLVL.

The CDR3 sequence: CASSSWTGELFF. As DNA, the CDR3 is TGTGCCAGCAGCTCGTGGACCGGGGAGCTGTTTTTT. The gene calls are TRBV11-3 and TRBJ2-2; D is unresolved. Germline V gives CDR1 SGHNT, CDR2 YENEEA. V was shortened by 4 bases and J by 5 bases, with 5 bases between the two germline ends. The CDR3 has 12 amino acids. The full variable domain, with the rest looked up from reference TRBV11-3 and TRBJ2-2, is EAGVVQSPRYKIIEKKQPVAFWCNPISGHNTLYWYLQNLGQGPELLIRYENEEAVDDSQLPKDRFSAERLKGVDSTLKIQPAELGDSAVYLCASSSWTGELFFGEGSRLTVL.

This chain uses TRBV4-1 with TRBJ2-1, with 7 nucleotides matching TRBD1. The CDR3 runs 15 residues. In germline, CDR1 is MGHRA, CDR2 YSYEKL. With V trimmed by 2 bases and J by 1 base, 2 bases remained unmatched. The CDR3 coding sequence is TGCGCCAGCAGCCAATTCAGGGGGTCCTACAATGAGCAGTTCTTC. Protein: CASSQFRGSYNEQFF.

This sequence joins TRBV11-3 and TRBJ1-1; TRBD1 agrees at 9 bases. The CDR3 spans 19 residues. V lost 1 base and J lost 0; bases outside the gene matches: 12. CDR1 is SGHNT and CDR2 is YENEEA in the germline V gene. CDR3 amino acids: CASSLAWTGVFSMNTEAFF. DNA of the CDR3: TGTGCCAGCAGCTTAGCCTGGACAGGGGTATTCTCCATGAACACTGAAGCTTTCTTT.

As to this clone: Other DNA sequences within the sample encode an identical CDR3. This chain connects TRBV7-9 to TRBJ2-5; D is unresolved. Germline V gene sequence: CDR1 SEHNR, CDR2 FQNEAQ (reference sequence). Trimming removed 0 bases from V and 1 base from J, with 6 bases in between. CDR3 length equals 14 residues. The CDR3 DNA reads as TGTGCCAGCAGCTTAGCGGGCGGCCAAGAGACCCAGTACTTC. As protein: CASSLAGGQETQYF.

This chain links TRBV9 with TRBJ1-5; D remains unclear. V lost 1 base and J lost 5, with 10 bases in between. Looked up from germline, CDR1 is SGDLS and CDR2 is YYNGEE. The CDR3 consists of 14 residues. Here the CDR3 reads CASSVFGGDQPQHF. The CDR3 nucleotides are TGTGCCAGCAGCGTATTCGGCGGAGATCAGCCCCAGCATTTT.

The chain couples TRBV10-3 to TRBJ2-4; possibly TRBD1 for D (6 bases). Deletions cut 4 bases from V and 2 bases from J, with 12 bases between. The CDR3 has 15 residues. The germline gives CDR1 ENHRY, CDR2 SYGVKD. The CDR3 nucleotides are TGTGCCATCAGTGTACTACAGGGAACCAAAAACATTCAGTACTTC. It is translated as CAISVLQGTKNIQYF.

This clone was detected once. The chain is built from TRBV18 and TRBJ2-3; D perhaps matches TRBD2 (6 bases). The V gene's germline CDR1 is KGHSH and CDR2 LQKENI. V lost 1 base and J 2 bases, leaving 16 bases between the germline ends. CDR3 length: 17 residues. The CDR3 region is CASSPQGRLINTDTQYF. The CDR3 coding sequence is TGTGCCAGCTCACCACAAGGGAGGTTGATAAACACAGATACGCAGTATTTT.

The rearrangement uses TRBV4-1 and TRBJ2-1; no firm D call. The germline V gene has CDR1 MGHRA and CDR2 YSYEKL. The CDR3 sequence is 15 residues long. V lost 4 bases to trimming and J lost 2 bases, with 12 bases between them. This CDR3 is CASSPYTGAYNEQFF. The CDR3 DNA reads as TGCGCCAGCAGCCCCTATACTGGAGCCTACAATGAGCAGTTCTTC.

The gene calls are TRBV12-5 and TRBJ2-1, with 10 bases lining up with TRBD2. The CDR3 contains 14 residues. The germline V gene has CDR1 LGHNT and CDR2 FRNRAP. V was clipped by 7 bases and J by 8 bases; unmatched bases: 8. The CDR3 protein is CASVFGTSADEQFF. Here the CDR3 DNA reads TGTGCTAGTGTCTTTGGGACTAGCGCAGATGAGCAGTTCTTC.

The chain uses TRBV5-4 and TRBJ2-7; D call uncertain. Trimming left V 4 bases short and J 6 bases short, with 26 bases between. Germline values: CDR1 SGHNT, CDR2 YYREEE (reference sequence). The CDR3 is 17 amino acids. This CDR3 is CASSPETHRAAVGEQYF. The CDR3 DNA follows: TGTGCCAGCAGCCCAGAAACCCACCGGGCCGCCGTGGGCGAGCAGTACTTC.

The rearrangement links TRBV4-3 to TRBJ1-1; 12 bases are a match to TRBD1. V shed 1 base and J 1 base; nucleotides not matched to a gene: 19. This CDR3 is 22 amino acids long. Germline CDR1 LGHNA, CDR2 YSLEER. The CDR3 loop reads CASSQVFTPPGTGGGWNTEAFF. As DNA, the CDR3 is TGCGCCAGCAGCCAAGTCTTCACCCCACCCGGGACAGGGGGCGGGTGGAACACTGAAGCTTTCTTT.

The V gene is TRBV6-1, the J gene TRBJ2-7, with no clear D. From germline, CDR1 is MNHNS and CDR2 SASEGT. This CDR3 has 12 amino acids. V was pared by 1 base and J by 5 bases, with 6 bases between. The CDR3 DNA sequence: TGTGCCAGCAGTGAAGGTGACCACGAGCAGTACTTC. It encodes CASSEGDHEQYF.

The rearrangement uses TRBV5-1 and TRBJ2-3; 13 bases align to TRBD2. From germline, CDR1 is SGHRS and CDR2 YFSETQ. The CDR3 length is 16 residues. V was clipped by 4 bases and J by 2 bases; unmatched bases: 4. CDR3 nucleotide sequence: TGCGCCAGCAGCGCGGGACTAGCGGGGACCACAGATACGCAGTATTTT. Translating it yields CASSAGLAGTTDTQYF.

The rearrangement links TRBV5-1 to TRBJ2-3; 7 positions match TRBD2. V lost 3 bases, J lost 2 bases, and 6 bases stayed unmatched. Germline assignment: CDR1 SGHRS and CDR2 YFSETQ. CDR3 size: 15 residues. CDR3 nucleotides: TGCGCCAGCAGCTCCCTAGCGGAGATCACAGATACGCAGTATTTT. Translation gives CASSSLAEITDTQYF.

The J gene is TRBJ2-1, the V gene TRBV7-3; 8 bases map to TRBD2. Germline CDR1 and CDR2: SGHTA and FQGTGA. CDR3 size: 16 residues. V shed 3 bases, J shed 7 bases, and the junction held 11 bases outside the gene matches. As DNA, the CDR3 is TGTGCCAGCAGCTTCTTGCCCGCGGGGGGAGAGAATGAGCAGTTCTTC. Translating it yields CASSFLPAGGENEQFF.

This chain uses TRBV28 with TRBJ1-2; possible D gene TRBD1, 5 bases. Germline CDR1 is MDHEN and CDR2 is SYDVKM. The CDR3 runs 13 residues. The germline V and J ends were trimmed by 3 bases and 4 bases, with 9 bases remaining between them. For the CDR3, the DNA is TGTGCCAGCAGTTTTAGGCAGGGCTATGGCTACACCTTC. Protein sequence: CASSFRQGYGYTF.

The CDR3 DNA reads as TGTGCCAGCAGGGGGACGGAAGGCTACGAGCAGTACTTC. This sequence encodes CASRGTEGYEQYF. This chain uses TRBV6-6 with TRBJ2-7; D tentatively fits TRBD1 or TRBD2 (5 bases each). Germline CDR1 is MNHNY and CDR2 is SVGAGI (reference sequence). V lost 6 bases, J lost 3 bases, and 12 bases lay in between. The CDR3 is 13 residues long.

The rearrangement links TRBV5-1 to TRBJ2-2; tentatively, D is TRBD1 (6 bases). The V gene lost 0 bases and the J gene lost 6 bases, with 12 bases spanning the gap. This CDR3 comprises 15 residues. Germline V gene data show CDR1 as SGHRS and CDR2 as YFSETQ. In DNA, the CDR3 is TGCGCCAGCAGCTTGGCTACAGGGTACTCCGGGGAGCTGTTTTTT. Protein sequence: CASSLATGYSGELFF.

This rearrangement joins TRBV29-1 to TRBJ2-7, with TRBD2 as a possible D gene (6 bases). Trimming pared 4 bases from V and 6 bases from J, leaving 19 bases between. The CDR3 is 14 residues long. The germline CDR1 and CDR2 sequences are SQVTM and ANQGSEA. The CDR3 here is CSVVGQSVGGEQYF. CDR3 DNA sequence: TGCAGCGTTGTGGGGCAGTCGGTCGGGGGCGAGCAGTACTTC.

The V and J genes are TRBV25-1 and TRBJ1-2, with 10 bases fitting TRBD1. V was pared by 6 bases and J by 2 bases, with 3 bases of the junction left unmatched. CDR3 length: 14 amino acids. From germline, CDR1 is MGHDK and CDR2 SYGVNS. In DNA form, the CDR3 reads TGTGCCAGCAGAGGGGACAGGGGCAACTATGGCTACACCTTC. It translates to CASRGDRGNYGYTF.